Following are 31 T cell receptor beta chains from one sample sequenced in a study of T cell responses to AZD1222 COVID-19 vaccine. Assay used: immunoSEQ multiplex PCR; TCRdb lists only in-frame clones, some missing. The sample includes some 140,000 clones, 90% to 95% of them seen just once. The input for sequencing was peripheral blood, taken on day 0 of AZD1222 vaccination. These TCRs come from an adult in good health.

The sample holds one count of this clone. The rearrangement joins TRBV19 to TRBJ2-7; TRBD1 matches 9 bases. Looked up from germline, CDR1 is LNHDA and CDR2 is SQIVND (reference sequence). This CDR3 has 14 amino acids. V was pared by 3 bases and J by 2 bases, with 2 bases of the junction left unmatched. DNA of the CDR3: TGTGCCAGTAGTATCCGACAGGGGGCCTACGAGCAGTACTTC. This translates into CASSIRQGAYEQYF.

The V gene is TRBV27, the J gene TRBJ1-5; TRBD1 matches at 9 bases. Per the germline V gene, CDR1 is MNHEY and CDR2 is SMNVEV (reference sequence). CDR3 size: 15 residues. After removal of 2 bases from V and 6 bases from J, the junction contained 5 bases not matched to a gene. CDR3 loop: CASSLLGQGIQPQHF. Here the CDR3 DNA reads TGTGCCAGCAGTTTACTGGGACAGGGTATTCAGCCCCAGCATTTT.

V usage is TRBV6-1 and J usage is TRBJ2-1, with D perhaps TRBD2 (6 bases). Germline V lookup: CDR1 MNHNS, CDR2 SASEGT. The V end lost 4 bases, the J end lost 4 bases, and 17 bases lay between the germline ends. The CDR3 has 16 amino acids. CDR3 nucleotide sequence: TGTGCCAGCAGTGGTCTAGGAGGGCCCCTTTACAATGAGCAGTTCTTC. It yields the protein CASSGLGGPLYNEQFF.

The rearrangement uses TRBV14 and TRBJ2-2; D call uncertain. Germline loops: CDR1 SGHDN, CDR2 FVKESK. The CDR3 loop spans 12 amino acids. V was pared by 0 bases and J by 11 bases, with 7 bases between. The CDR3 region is CASSQDTVELFF. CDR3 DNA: TGTGCCAGCAGCCAAGATACAGTTGAGCTGTTTTTT.

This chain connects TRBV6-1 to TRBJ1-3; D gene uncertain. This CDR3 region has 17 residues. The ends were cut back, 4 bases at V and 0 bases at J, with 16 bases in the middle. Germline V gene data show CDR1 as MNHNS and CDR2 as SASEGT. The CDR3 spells CASSAPPGLGSGNTIYF. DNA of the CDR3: TGTGCCAGCAGTGCCCCCCCGGGCCTAGGCTCTGGAAACACCATATATTTT.

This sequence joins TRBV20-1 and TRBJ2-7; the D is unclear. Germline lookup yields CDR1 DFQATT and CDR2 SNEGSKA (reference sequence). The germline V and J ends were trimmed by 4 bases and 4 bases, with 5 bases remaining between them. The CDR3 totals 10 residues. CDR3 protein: CSATGYEQYF. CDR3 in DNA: TGCAGTGCTACCGGATACGAGCAGTACTTC.

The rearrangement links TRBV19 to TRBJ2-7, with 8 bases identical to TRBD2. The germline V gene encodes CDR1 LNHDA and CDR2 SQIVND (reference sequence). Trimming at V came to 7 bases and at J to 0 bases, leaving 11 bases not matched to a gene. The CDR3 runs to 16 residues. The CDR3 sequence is CASTGETSGDSYEQYF. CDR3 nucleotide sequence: TGTGCCAGTACCGGGGAAACTAGCGGCGACTCCTACGAGCAGTACTTC.

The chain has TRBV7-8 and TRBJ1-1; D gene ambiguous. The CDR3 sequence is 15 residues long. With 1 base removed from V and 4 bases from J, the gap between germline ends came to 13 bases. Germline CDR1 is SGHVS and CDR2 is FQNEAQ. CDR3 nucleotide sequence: TGTGCCAGCAGCTTAGGTGGAGGGTTGGGCACTGAAGCTTTCTTT. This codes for CASSLGGGLGTEAFF.

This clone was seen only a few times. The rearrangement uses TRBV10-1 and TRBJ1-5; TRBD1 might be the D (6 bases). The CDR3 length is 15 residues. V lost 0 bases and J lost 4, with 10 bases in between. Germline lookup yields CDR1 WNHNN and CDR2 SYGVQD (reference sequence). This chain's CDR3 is CASSESGQGNQPQHF. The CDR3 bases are TGCGCCAGCAGTGAGTCGGGTCAGGGGAATCAGCCCCAGCATTTT.

The DNA of the CDR3 is TGTGCCAGCAGCAGACAGGGGGCAAACACTGAAGCTTTCTTT. Protein product: CASSRQGANTEAFF. This chain joins TRBV7-9 and TRBJ1-1, with 10 bases identical to TRBD1. Trimming cost V 5 bases and J 2 bases; bases outside gene matches: 2. CDR1 and CDR2 (germline): SEHNR, FQNEAQ (reference sequence). There are 14 residues in the CDR3.

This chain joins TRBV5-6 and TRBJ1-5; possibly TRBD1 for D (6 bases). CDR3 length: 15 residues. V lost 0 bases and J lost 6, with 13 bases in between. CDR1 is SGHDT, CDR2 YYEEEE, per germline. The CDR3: CASSLAHRAPQPQHF. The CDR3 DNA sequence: TGTGCCAGCAGCTTGGCCCACAGGGCGCCTCAGCCCCAGCATTTT.

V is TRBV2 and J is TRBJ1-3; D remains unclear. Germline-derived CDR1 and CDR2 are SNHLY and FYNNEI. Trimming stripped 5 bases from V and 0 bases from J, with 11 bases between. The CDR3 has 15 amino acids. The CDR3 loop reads CASSPRQLSGNTIYF. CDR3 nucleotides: TGTGCCAGCAGTCCAAGGCAGCTCTCTGGAAACACCATATATTTT.

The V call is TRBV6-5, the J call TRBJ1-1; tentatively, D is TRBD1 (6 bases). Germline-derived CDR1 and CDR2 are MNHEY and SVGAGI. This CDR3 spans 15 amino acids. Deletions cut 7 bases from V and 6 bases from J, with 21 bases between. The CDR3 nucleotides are TGTGCCAGCACCAACCCGACAGGACCAGACGCTGAAGCTTTCTTT. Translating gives CASTNPTGPDAEAFF.

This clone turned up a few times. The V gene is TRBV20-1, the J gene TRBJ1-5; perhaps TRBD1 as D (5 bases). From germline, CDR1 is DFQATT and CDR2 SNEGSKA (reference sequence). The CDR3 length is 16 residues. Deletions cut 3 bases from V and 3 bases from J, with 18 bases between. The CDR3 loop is CSASSARAGLNQPQHF. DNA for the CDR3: TGCAGTGCTAGTTCCGCTAGGGCAGGGCTCAATCAGCCCCAGCATTTT.

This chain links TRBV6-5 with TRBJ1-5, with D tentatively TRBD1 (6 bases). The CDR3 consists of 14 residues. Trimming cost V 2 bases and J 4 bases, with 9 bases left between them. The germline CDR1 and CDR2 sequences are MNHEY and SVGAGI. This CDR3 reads CASSYDRQNQPQHF. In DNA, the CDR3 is TGTGCCAGCAGTTACGACAGGCAAAATCAGCCCCAGCATTTT.

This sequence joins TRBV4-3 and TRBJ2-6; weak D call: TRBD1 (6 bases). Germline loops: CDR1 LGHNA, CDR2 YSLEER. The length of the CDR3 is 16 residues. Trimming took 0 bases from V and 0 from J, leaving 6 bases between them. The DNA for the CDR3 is TGCGCCAGCAGCCAAGAAGGGGGCTCTGGGGCCAACGTCCTGACTTTC. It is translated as CASSQEGGSGANVLTF.

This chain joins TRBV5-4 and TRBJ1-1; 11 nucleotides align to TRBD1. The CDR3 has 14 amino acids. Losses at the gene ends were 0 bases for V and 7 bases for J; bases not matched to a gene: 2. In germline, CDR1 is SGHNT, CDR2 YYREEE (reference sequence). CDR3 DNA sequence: TGTGCCAGCAGCTTGGTAGGGACAGGGGGTGAAGCTTTCTTT. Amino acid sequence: CASSLVGTGGEAFF.

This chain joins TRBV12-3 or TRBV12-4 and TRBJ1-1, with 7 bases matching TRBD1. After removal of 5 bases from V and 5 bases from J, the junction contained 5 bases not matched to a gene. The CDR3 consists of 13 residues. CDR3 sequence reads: CASSLQTGTEAFF. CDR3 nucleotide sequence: TGTGCCAGCAGTCTCCAGACAGGGACTGAAGCTTTCTTT.

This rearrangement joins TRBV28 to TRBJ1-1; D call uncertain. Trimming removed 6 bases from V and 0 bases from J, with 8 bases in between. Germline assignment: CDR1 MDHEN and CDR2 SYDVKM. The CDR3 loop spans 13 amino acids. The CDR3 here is CASRGTLNTEAFF. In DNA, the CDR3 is TGTGCCAGCAGGGGCACATTGAACACTGAAGCTTTCTTT.

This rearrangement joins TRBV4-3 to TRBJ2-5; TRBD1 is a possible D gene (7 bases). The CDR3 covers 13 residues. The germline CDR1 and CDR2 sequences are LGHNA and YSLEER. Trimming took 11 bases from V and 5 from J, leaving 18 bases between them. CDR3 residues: CAGKTGRKETQYF. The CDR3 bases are TGCGCCGGAAAGACAGGGAGGAAGGAGACCCAGTACTTC.

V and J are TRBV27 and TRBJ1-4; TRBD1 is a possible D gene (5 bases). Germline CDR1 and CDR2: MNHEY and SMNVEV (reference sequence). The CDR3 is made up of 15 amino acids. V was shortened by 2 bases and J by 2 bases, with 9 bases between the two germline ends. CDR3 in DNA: TGTGCCAGCAGTTTACGGGGGGTGACTAATGAAAAACTGTTTTTT. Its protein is CASSLRGVTNEKLFF.

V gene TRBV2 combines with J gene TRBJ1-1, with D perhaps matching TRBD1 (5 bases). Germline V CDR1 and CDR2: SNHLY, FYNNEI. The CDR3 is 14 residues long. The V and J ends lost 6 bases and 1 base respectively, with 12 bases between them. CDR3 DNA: TGTGCCAGCAGGTGGGGGGTATCGAACACTGAAGCTTTCTTT. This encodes CASRWGVSNTEAFF.

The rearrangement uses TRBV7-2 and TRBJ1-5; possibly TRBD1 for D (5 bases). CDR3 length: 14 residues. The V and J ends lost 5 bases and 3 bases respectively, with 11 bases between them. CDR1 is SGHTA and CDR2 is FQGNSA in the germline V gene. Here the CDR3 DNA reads TGTGCCAGCAGCCTTGACAGCTACAATCAGCCCCAGCATTTT. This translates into CASSLDSYNQPQHF.

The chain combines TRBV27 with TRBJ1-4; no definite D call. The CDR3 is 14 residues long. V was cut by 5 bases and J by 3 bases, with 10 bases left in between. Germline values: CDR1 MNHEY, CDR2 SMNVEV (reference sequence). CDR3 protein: CASSRDGPNEKLFF. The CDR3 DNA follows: TGTGCCAGCAGTCGCGACGGACCTAATGAAAAACTGTTTTTT.

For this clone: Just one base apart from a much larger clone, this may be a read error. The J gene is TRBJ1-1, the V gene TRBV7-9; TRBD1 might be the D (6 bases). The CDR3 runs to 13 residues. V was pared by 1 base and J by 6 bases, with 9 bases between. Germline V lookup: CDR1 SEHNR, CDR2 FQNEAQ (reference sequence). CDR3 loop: CASSLGAGAEAFF. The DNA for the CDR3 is TGTGCCAGCAGCTTAGGGGCAGGGGCTGAAGCTTTCTTT. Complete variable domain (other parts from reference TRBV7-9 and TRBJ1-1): DTGVSQNPRHKITKRGQNVTFRCDPISEHNRLYWYRQTLGQGPEFLTYFQNEAQLEKSRLLSDRFSAERPKGSFSTLEIQRTEQGDSAMYLCASSLGAGAEAFFGQGTRLTVV.

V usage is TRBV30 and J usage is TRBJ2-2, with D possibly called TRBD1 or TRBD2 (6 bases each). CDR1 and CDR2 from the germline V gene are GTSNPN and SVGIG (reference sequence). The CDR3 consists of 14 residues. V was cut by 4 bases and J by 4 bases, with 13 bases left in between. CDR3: CAWNRGRGTGELFF. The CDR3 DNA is TGTGCCTGGAACCGGGGGCGGGGCACCGGGGAGCTGTTTTTT.

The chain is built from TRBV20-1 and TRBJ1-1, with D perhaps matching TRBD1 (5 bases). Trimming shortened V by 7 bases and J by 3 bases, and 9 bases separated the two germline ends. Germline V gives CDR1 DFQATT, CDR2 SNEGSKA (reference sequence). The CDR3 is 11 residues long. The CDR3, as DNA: TGCAGTGTGGGGGGGGACACTGAAGCTTTCTTT. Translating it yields CSVGGDTEAFF.

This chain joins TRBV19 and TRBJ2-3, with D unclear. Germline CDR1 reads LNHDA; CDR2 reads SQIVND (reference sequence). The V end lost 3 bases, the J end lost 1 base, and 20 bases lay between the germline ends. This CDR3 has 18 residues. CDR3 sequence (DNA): TGTGCCAGTAGTATGGGCTATTTAAAGCGATTCGGCACAGATACGCAGTATTTT. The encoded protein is CASSMGYLKRFGTDTQYF.

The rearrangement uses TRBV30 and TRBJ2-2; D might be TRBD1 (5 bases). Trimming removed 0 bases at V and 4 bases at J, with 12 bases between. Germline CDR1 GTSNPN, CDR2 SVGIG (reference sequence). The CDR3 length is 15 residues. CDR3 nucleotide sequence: TGTGCCTGGAGTGTAGTCCAGGGCGGCACCGGGGAGCTGTTTTTT. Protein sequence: CAWSVVQGGTGELFF.

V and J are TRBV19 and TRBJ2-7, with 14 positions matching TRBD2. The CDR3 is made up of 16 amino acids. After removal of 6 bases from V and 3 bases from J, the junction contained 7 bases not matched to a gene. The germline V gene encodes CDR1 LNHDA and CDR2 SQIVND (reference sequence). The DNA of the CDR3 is TGTGCCAGTAGCCCCGCGGGACTAGCGGGAGACTACGAGCAGTACTTC. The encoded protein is CASSPAGLAGDYEQYF. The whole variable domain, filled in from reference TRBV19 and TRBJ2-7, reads DGGITQSPKYLFRKEGQNVTLSCEQNLNHDAMYWYRQDPGQGLRLIYYSQIVNDFQKGDIAEGYSVSREKKESFPLTVTSAQKNPTAFYLCASSPAGLAGDYEQYFGPGTRLTVT.

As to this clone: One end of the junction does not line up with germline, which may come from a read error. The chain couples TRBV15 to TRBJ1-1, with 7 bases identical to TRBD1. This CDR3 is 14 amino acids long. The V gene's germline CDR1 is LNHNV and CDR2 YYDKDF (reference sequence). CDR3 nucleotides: TGTGCCACCAGCAGAGGGAACAGGGGCTTTGAGCTGGGGTTT. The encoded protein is CATSRGNRGFELGF. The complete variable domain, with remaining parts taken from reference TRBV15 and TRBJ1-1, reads DAMVIQNPRYQVTQFGKPVTLSCSQTLNHNVMYWYQQKSSQAPKLLFHYYDKDFNNEADTPDNFQSRRPNTSFCFLDIRSPGLGDTAMYLCATSRGNRGFELGFGQGTRLTVV.